This T cell receptor beta chain was found in a study of regulatory T cells in long-lasting Graves disease (dated by TCRdb to about 2021). About the investigation overall: In the newly diagnosed Graves' disease group, patients had been taking antithyroid drugs for less than 3 months. Persistent Graves' disease patients were compared with newly diagnosed Graves' disease patients by peripheral blood TCR sequencing and RNA sequencing. The study was conducted in China and was registered as a clinical trial. A total of 35 or so samples underwent TCR sequencing: some 13 from persistent and about 20 from newly diagnosed Graves' disease patients. Study-wide conclusions, independent of this receptor: More public clonotypes were shared among persistent patients (over 2,500) than among newly diagnosed patients (roughly 1,000). Sequencing and analysis were limited to the TCR beta chain. Peripheral blood alone was examined, since thyroid tissue, which constituted the primary lesion, could not be accessed. Lower TCR Shannon entropy and fewer highly expanded clones were observed in persistent Graves' disease patients than in newly diagnosed patients, which suggested clonal expansion. As a limitation, the authors acknowledged that the small sample size may reduce accuracy.

This clonotype showed up just a few times. No cognate antigen has been identified for it. Base qualities are not recorded, but no much larger clone differs from it by a single base. The intended sense of this specimen's time point label: newly diagnosed GD, antithyroid drugs for less than 3 months. For both TCR sequencing and RNA sequencing, RNA was extracted from PBMCs in TRIzol. The diagnosis of Graves' disease was made according to American Thyroid Association guidelines. Recruitment of patients was carried out at an endocrinology department in Xi'an, China. From each patient, approximately 10 milliliters of peripheral blood was collected into an EDTA anticoagulant tube. Ficoll Paque Plus density gradient separation was used to isolate PBMCs, and no further T cell sorting was done. An Agilent 2100 Bioanalyzer and agarose gel were used to assess RNA quality, and a NanoDrop 2000 was used to measure RNA concentration.

Receptor amplification or capture employed multiplex PCR. Instrument used: Illumina HiSeq 4000. CDR3 regions were amplified by Arm-PCR with iRepertoire HTBI primers to construct TCR beta libraries. Before sequencing, the PCR products underwent gel purification. The authors' pipeline ran thus. Across samples, roughly 60 TRBV and 15 or so TRBJ segments were identified and used for gene usage analysis of CDR3 amino acid clonotypes. COPE and FqMerger were used to merge the filtered high-quality paired reads into contigs. BLAST was used to align contigs to the IMGT TRBV, TRBD and TRBJ reference genes, and CDR3 was defined following IMGT. Any clonotype with a frequency above 0.1% was classified as a highly expanded clone. Repertoire diversity was measured by Shannon entropy, and V-J evenness by the Gini coefficient. Public clonotypes were defined as clonotypes shared by more than one individual. The public reads were reanalyzed by TCRdb: fastp trimming at Q25, MiXCR alignment, in-frame beta chains only. For every CDR3 protein sequence, its rows merge into one entry that carries the most common genes and DNA. The V and J calls and clone size come from TCRdb's table, not from the authors' own analysis. In this sample the table shows about 460,000 distinct CDR3 sequences, less than 15% of which occur a single time. Of the sample, approximately 17% falls within the top ten clones.

The same specimen was also included in a second study, on T cells in Graves' hyperthyroidism and ophthalmopathy. In that second paper, the authors write: Stable Graves' hyperthyroidism was defined as the absence of progression to ophthalmopathy over 18 months of follow-up. The hyperthyroidism patients were between 18 and 65 years old and newly diagnosed, with a disease duration of less than 2 months. The study excluded patients with uncontrolled infections, other autoimmune diseases, pregnancy or lactation. Clinical symptoms, serum thyroxine and TRAb, thyroid ultrasound, and orbital computed tomography formed the basis for the diagnoses. A first-round RT-PCR of the TCR CDR3 used the HTBI primer set with the Qiagen OneStep RT-PCR kit. Most expanded thyroid clonotypes (frequency above 0.001) were also found in blood, which suggests that blood repertoires may mirror thyroid immune responses. In cross-validation, a model built on a 13 V-J signature told ophthalmopathy apart from stable hyperthyroidism with 85% to 90% sensitivity and around 81% specificity, and in testing the same model reached 80%/75%. In validation, the model predicted progression to ophthalmopathy a median of 6.5 months before onset, with about 64% sensitivity and almost 75% specificity. To identify distinguishing TCR V-J signatures, a discovery cohort of 100 or so patients was used, comprising 43 with Graves' ophthalmopathy and around 60 with stable Graves' hyperthyroidism. Whether ophthalmopathy could be predicted prospectively was tested in an independent validation cohort made up of some 20 hyperthyroidism patients plus 17 patients who later progressed to ophthalmopathy. For training and testing, the 95 to 100 patients in the discovery cohort were randomly divided in a 7:3 ratio. Thyroid tissue and blood T-cell repertoires from more than 5 Graves' hyperthyroidism patients were also compared in the study. Following sampling, methimazole starting at 30 mg daily was given to hyperthyroidism patients, and high-dose intravenous methylprednisolone was given to ophthalmopathy patients. The libraries were constructed in a second round of multiplex PCR and then size-selected and purified. Sequencing of the libraries was done on an Illumina HiSeq2000 using paired-end 100 bp reads. Raw data were processed with SOAPnuke, discarding reads with adapters, uncalled bases, mean Phred below 15, or no exact constant-primer or identifier match. High-quality paired reads were merged using COPE v1.2.5, and each unique nucleotide sequence was defined as a clonotype. MiTCR v1.1 was used to align the clonotypes against IMGT TRBV, TRBD and TRBJ reference segments. Only V-J combinations with frequency above 0.0001, covering approximately 99% of repertoires, were analysed. A TCS score was defined as the ratio of F50 (clonal expansion) to E x V (chaos), with BLOSUM62-based TCRdist applied between CDR3 peptides within each V-J. Welch's t-statistics and random forest reduced roughly 530 V-J features to about 13, which were used in a naive Bayes classifier (R e1071). No statistical method was used to fix the sample size in advance, and group allocation was not hidden from the investigators. The paper reports TCR Vbeta CDR3 sequencing of some 140 peripheral blood samples: 40 to 45 ophthalmopathy, around 80 hyperthyroidism and approximately 17 progressor patients.

Sequenced material: peripheral blood mononuclear cells (PBMCs), taken at new diagnosis, from a patient treated with antithyroid drugs. The origin of this receptor is a woman aged 45-60 years with Graves disease. Donor details come from another sample of the same person, matched by shared clones.

The CDR3 protein is CASSRNTPGTGANVLTF. Here is the DNA: TGTGCCAGCAGTCGCAACACACCAGGGACTGGGGCCAACGTCCTGACTTTC. Here the chain combines TRBV28 and TRBJ2-6, with a tentative D gene TRBD1 over 5 matching bases. CDR1 and CDR2 (MDHEN, SYDVKM) derive from the germline V gene. From cysteine to phenylalanine, the CDR3 is 17 amino acids long. The retained sequence is limited to the CDR3, 51 bases, with the frame set at the first base. V is reduced by 5 bases and J by 2 bases, leaving a spacing of 16 bases between them.